This TCR beta chain is from a study of CD8 T cells in Susac syndrome. This clonotype showed up just once. An amount of RNA that ranged from about 0.45 to 1 ug was reverse transcribed with random hexamers. In TCRdb, the immunoSEQ multiplex PCR reads were re-called with MiXCR into one record per CDR3 protein. The sample includes a few hundred thousand distinct CDR3 sequences, 95% of them seen just once. Sequencing of TCR beta was performed on blood CD8+ T cells and on blood CD4+ T cells. The receptor was isolated from a human donor with multiple sclerosis. Specimen: CD4+ T cells from PBMCs.

This CDR3 is CSVALLPSQGYGYTF. The CDR3 region has the DNA TGCAGCGTTGCCCTCCTCCCGAGTCAGGGCTATGGCTACACCTTC. The chain joins TRBV29-1 to TRBJ1-2, with D possibly matching TRBD1 (5 bases). The germline V gene encodes CDR1 SQVTM and CDR2 ANQGSEA. V lost 4 bases, J lost 4 bases, and 19 bases lay in between. The CDR3 is 15 amino acids.